This passage covers 31 T cell receptor beta chains from one sample sequenced in a study of CD8 T cells in ankylosing spondylitis. TCRdb ran MiXCR on the 5' RACE reads and lists one entry per CDR3 protein. The sample yields 800,000 to 900,000 distinct CDR3 sequences, around 11% seen once. Study-level results: A motif of seven or eight highly homologous TCR beta variants was seen as apparently characteristic of ankylosing spondylitis blood.

These TCRs are of unknown antigen specificity. Sequenced: blood, either unsorted or a sorted T cell fraction (not recorded which). These receptors all stem from a male donor with ankylosing spondylitis.

This clonotype was seen a few times. V and J are TRBV5-1 and TRBJ1-1, with TRBD1 as a possible D gene (6 bases). CDR3 length: 16 residues. Germline CDR1 SGHRS, CDR2 YFSETQ. The V end was cut by 4 bases, the J end by 5 bases, with 21 bases between. The DNA for the CDR3 is TGCGCCAGCAGCGAGGGATGGGGCATCCAGGGGACTGAAGCTTTCTTT. This encodes CASSEGWGIQGTEAFF.

This rearrangement joins TRBV9 to TRBJ2-6; D is undetermined. The CDR3 covers 16 residues. Germline V CDR1 and CDR2: SGDLS, YYNGEE. Trimming took off 1 base at V and 0 bases at J, with 8 bases between the two ends. The CDR3 protein is CASSVQSSSGANVLTF. CDR3 nucleotides: TGTGCCAGCAGCGTACAGTCTTCCTCTGGGGCCAACGTCCTGACTTTC.

This clonotype has only a few counts. CDR3 bases: TGCAGTGCAAGGACTACTAGCGCTATTTACCAAGAGACCCAGTACTTC. Translated: CSARTTSAIYQETQYF. The rearrangement uses TRBV20-1 and TRBJ2-5, with 7 nucleotides matching TRBD2. Germline CDR1 and CDR2: DFQATT and SNEGSKA (reference sequence). This CDR3 spans 16 amino acids. V was pared by 6 bases and J by 0 bases, with 13 bases of the junction left unmatched.

This clonotype has a handful of counts. This rearrangement joins TRBV5-6 to TRBJ2-1, with a tentative D call TRBD2 (6 bases). CDR3 length: 16 amino acids. Germline CDR1 reads SGHDT; CDR2 reads YYEEEE. The V gene lost 3 bases and the J gene lost 3 bases, with 16 bases spanning the gap. CDR3 in DNA: TGTGCCAGCAGCTGGGACCGGGACTTCTACTACAATGAGCAGTTCTTC. Protein sequence: CASSWDRDFYYNEQFF.

The chain's CDR3 is CASRGSLNTGELFF. The CDR3 DNA reads TGTGCCAGTAGAGGGTCCTTGAACACCGGGGAGCTGTTTTTT. This chain joins TRBV28 and TRBJ2-2; D perhaps matches TRBD2 (5 bases). Trimming removed 9 bases from V and 1 base from J, with 12 bases in between. The CDR3 sequence is 14 residues long. Germline V gene sequence: CDR1 MDHEN, CDR2 SYDVKM.

This clonotype was observed a few times. The genes are TRBV20-1 and TRBJ2-4; D ambiguous. CDR3 size: 14 residues. Germline CDR1 DFQATT, CDR2 SNEGSKA (reference sequence). The V end lost 5 bases, the J end lost 1 base, and 12 bases lay between the germline ends. The CDR3, as DNA: TGCAGTGCTGCTGTCCCGTGGGCCAAAAACATTCAGTACTTC. Protein: CSAAVPWAKNIQYF.

This clonotype has ten or more counts. The rearrangement links TRBV29-1 to TRBJ1-1, with D perhaps matching TRBD1 (6 bases). V dropped 7 bases and J dropped 3 bases, with 12 bases sitting between them. Germline CDR1 is SQVTM and CDR2 is ANQGSEA. The CDR3 consists of 12 residues. The CDR3 protein is CSAYRVDTEAFF. The CDR3 coding sequence is TGCAGCGCCTACAGGGTGGACACTGAAGCTTTCTTT.

This chain connects TRBV5-1 to TRBJ2-7; 10 bases map to TRBD1. Unmatched junction bases numbered 12, after V lost 2 bases and J lost 4 bases. CDR1 and CDR2 (germline): SGHRS, YFSETQ. The CDR3 runs to 17 residues. Here the CDR3 DNA reads TGCGCCAGCAGCTTAAGACCGGGACAGGGGTGGGAATACGAGCAGTACTTC. Protein: CASSLRPGQGWEYEQYF.

The J gene is TRBJ1-1, the V gene TRBV6-2 or TRBV6-3; possibly TRBD1 for D (5 bases). V was shortened by 4 bases and J by 3 bases, with 12 bases between the two germline ends. The CDR3 runs to 14 residues. Germline V gives CDR1 MNHEY, CDR2 SVGEGT. The CDR3 bases are TGTGCCAGCAGTTCCCAGGGTGGTCACACTGAAGCTTTCTTT. It is translated as CASSSQGGHTEAFF.

The genes are TRBV12-3 or TRBV12-4 and TRBJ2-1, with D tentatively TRBD1 (5 bases). The CDR3 totals 14 residues. V lost 1 base, J lost 12 bases, and 16 bases lay in between. The CDR3, as DNA: TGTGCCAGCAGTTTAGAGGCTAGACAGTGGGGGCAGTTCTTC. Translated: CASSLEARQWGQFF.

The chain combines TRBV6-5 with TRBJ1-2, with D uncertain. The CDR3 totals 13 residues. CDR1 MNHEY and CDR2 SVGAGI come from the germline V gene. V was cut by 0 bases and J by 6 bases, with 8 bases left in between. The CDR3 DNA is TGTGCCAGCAGTTACTCGGCGGTTAATGGCTACACCTTC. Amino acid sequence: CASSYSAVNGYTF.

This clonotype has at least ten counts. The CDR3 loop reads CSARLTSTNEQYF. CDR3 DNA: TGCAGTGCTAGGCTGACTAGCACTAACGAGCAGTACTTC. The V and J genes are TRBV20-1 and TRBJ2-7, with 7 bases fitting TRBD2. This CDR3 spans 13 amino acids. Trimming cost V 3 bases and J 5 bases; bases outside gene matches: 7. Germline V CDR1 and CDR2: DFQATT, SNEGSKA (reference sequence).

This clonotype was picked up many times. This chain uses TRBV7-2 with TRBJ2-7; D is unresolved. Trimming shortened V by 5 bases and J by 3 bases, and 5 bases separated the two germline ends. CDR3 length: 11 amino acids. Per germline, CDR1 SGHTA and CDR2 FQGNSA. This chain's CDR3 is CASSTHYEQYF. For the CDR3, the DNA is TGTGCCAGCAGCACCCACTACGAGCAGTACTTC.

The gene calls are TRBV2 and TRBJ2-7; D is unclear. V was clipped by 6 bases and J by 7 bases, with 13 bases between them. From germline, CDR1 is SNHLY and CDR2 FYNNEI. The CDR3 is 12 residues long. In DNA, the CDR3 is TGTGCCAGCAGAAAGTCGATGGGGGAGCAGTACTTC. Its translation is CASRKSMGEQYF. The entire variable domain, with the rest obtained from reference TRBV2 and TRBJ2-7, is as follows: EPEVTQTPSHQVTQMGQEVILRCVPISNHLYFYWYRQILGQKVEFLVSFYNNEISEKSEIFDDQFSVERPDGSNFTLKIRSTKLEDSAMYFCASRKSMGEQYFGPGTRLTVT.

Ten or more counts support this clonotype. The V and J genes are TRBV6-2 or TRBV6-3 and TRBJ1-5; the D gene is possibly TRBD1 (5 bases). The CDR3 has 14 residues. Trimming stripped 6 bases from V and 3 bases from J, with 12 bases between. Germline V gives CDR1 MNHEY, CDR2 SVGEGT. The CDR3 loop reads CASSPGTLNQPQHF. CDR3 nucleotide sequence: TGTGCCAGCAGCCCCGGGACTCTCAATCAGCCCCAGCATTTT.

This clonotype showed up many times. The chain has TRBV6-4 and TRBJ1-1; D unclear. Trimming took off 3 bases at V and 5 bases at J, with 13 bases between the two ends. The CDR3 extends over 14 amino acids. Germline CDR1 reads MRHNA; CDR2 reads SNTAGT. CDR3 nucleotide sequence: TGTGCCAGCAGTGAAAACGCGGGAAAGACTGAAGCTTTCTTT. This gives the protein CASSENAGKTEAFF.

Many counts were recorded for this clonotype. This sequence joins TRBV29-1 and TRBJ2-1; 9 positions match TRBD2. Unmatched junction bases numbered 8, after V lost 2 bases and J lost 6 bases. This CDR3 has 15 amino acids. Per the germline V gene, CDR1 is SQVTM and CDR2 is ANQGSEA. This chain's CDR3 is CSVEWLAGEGNEQFF. DNA for the CDR3: TGCAGCGTTGAATGGTTAGCGGGAGAGGGCAATGAGCAGTTCTTC.

This clonotype was counted ten times or more. This sequence joins TRBV29-1 and TRBJ1-2; TRBD1 agrees at 7 bases. The CDR3 runs to 14 residues. Trimming removed 2 bases from V and 3 bases from J; junction bases left unmatched: 6. Per germline, CDR1 SQVTM and CDR2 ANQGSEA. The CDR3 region is CSVETGTVYYGYTF. CDR3 bases: TGCAGCGTTGAAACCGGGACAGTTTACTATGGCTACACCTTC.

The V call is TRBV27, the J call TRBJ2-1; TRBD1 agrees at 8 bases. The CDR3 is 15 amino acids. Germline CDR1 reads MNHEY; CDR2 reads SMNVEV (reference sequence). Trimming took 8 bases from V and 5 from J; bases not matched to a gene: 11. This CDR3 is CASRLRLQGDNEQFF. CDR3 sequence (DNA): TGTGCCAGCCGGTTAAGGTTACAGGGGGACAATGAGCAGTTCTTC.

This clonotype was seen only a few times. The rearrangement joins TRBV18 to TRBJ2-3; D is undetermined. The length of the CDR3 is 14 residues. The germline V gene has CDR1 KGHSH and CDR2 LQKENI. V was clipped by 3 bases and J by 1 base, with 8 bases between them. DNA of the CDR3: TGTGCCAGCTCACCCTGGACGGGCACAGATACGCAGTATTTT. Its translation: CASSPWTGTDTQYF.

In this sample, this clonotype turned up many times. The V gene is TRBV20-1, the J gene TRBJ1-1; D is possibly TRBD1 (6 bases). Germline CDR1 is DFQATT and CDR2 is SNEGSKA (reference sequence). The CDR3 length is 15 residues. V was clipped by 3 bases and J by 4 bases, with 18 bases between them. Written as DNA, the CDR3 is TGCAGTGCTAGGAGCGGGGGCGGGGAGTTCACTGAAGCTTTCTTT. Residues: CSARSGGGEFTEAFF.

This rearrangement joins TRBV5-1 to TRBJ1-1, with 9 nucleotides matching TRBD1. Per germline, CDR1 SGHRS and CDR2 YFSETQ. The V segment lost 4 bases and the J segment 1 base; nucleotides outside the gene matches: 8. This CDR3 is built from 16 residues. The CDR3: CASSRSGQGQNTEAFF. The DNA of the CDR3 is TGCGCCAGCAGCCGCTCGGGACAGGGTCAGAACACTGAAGCTTTCTTT.

V and J are TRBV7-3 and TRBJ2-1, with D tentatively TRBD2 (5 bases). This CDR3 has 13 amino acids. The germline CDR1 and CDR2 sequences are SGHTA and FQGTGA. V was cut by 1 base and J by 9 bases, with 10 bases left in between. CDR3 residues: CASSLIIGGEQFF. The CDR3 region has the DNA TGTGCCAGCAGCTTAATTATTGGAGGTGAGCAGTTCTTC.

This clonotype was counted a few times. The chain is built from TRBV4-2 and TRBJ1-1; D is possibly TRBD1 (5 bases). Trimming left V 6 bases short and J 0 bases short, with 11 bases between. The CDR3 runs 14 residues. Germline V gene sequence: CDR1 LGHNA, CDR2 YNFKEQ. The CDR3 reads CASRRQHMNTEAFF. The CDR3 nucleotides are TGTGCCAGCAGACGACAGCACATGAACACTGAAGCTTTCTTT.

This clonotype appeared a few times. The chain couples TRBV7-3 to TRBJ2-3; TRBD1 matches 12 bases. The CDR3 is 16 residues long. Trimming removed 1 base from V and 3 bases from J; junction bases left unmatched: 2. The germline V gene encodes CDR1 SGHTA and CDR2 FQGTGA. The CDR3 loop is CASSLMGQGATDTQYF. CDR3 DNA sequence: TGTGCCAGCAGCTTAATGGGACAGGGGGCAACAGATACGCAGTATTTT.

The chain recombines TRBV20-1 with TRBJ1-3, with unresolved D. CDR1 is DFQATT, CDR2 SNEGSKA, per germline (reference sequence). The V end was cut by 3 bases, the J end by 4 bases, with 13 bases between. The CDR3 is 14 amino acids. The chain's CDR3 is CSARSRFAGNTIYF. The CDR3 DNA sequence: TGCAGTGCTAGGTCCCGGTTTGCCGGAAACACCATATATTTT.

This clonotype was detected only a few times. The V call is TRBV7-2, the J call TRBJ2-7; no definite D call. The CDR3 has 15 residues. In germline, CDR1 is SGHTA, CDR2 FQGNSA. With 5 bases removed from V and 1 base from J, the gap between germline ends came to 15 bases. The CDR3 loop is CASSISHDGSYEQYF. The DNA of the CDR3 is TGTGCCAGCAGCATTTCCCATGATGGGTCCTACGAGCAGTACTTC.

This clonotype was recorded many times. The rearrangement uses TRBV20-1 and TRBJ1-1, with 8 bases lining up with TRBD1. Per germline, CDR1 DFQATT and CDR2 SNEGSKA (reference sequence). The junction had 4 bases not matched to a gene; V was cut back by 6 bases and J by 4 bases. The CDR3 sequence is 12 residues long. The CDR3 region has the DNA TGCAGTGCGCACAGGGGGGGCACTGAAGCTTTCTTT. It codes for CSAHRGGTEAFF.

The rearrangement joins TRBV9 to TRBJ2-3, with D unresolved. Trimming removed 7 bases at V and 6 bases at J, with 6 bases between. Per germline, CDR1 SGDLS and CDR2 YYNGEE. This CDR3 contains 10 residues. The CDR3: CASGWDTQYF. The DNA of the CDR3 is TGTGCCAGCGGGTGGGATACGCAGTATTTT.

The table lists this clonotype with a few counts. The chain is built from TRBV12-3 or TRBV12-4 and TRBJ1-2; D gene unclear. The CDR3 is 14 residues long. V was pared by 4 bases and J by 3 bases, with 12 bases between. Written as DNA, the CDR3 is TGTGCCAGCAGTTACACCCGAGGCGACTATGGCTACACCTTC. Translation gives CASSYTRGDYGYTF.

This clonotype has just a few counts. The chain joins TRBV5-1 to TRBJ2-2; D is unclear. CDR3 length: 14 amino acids. Germline CDR1 and CDR2: SGHRS and YFSETQ. V was shortened by 1 base and J by 4 bases, with 8 bases between the two germline ends. DNA for the CDR3: TGCGCCAGCAGCTTGAGGCAGGCCACCGGGGAGCTGTTTTTT. This translates into CASSLRQATGELFF.